The 9 T cell receptor beta chains below were found in one sample sequenced in a study of blood T cells in healthy people across ages. Using a J-beta primer mix together with a sample-barcoded 5' primer, a second PCR was run for roughly 6 to 12 cycles. TCRdb processed the 5' RACE reads anew with MiXCR; each CDR3 protein has one entry. The table records 550,000 to 650,000 distinct CDR3 sequences, about 25% of them present only once. This sample also appeared in a second study, on T cells of mothers and their children.

The sequenced material came from blood. The receptors originated from a boy aged 2-9 years in good health.

V and J are TRBV28 and TRBJ1-3, with D possibly TRBD1 on 6 matching bases. Trimming stripped 6 bases from V and 0 bases from J, with 27 bases between. This CDR3 contains 20 residues. The germline gives CDR1 MDHEN, CDR2 SYDVKM. The CDR3 sequence is CASSPQQTPGQPRSGNTIYF. CDR3 coding DNA: TGTGCCAGCAGCCCGCAACAAACTCCGGGACAACCACGCTCTGGAAACACCATATATTTT.

The chain combines TRBV28 with TRBJ1-1, with D possibly TRBD1 on 5 matching bases. The CDR3 consists of 10 residues. Germline-derived CDR1 and CDR2 are MDHEN and SYDVKM. The V end was cut by 8 bases, the J end by 10 bases, with 11 bases between. The CDR3 reads CASGGGGAFF. The CDR3 DNA sequence: TGTGCCAGCGGGGGTGGGGGAGCTTTCTTT.

The CDR3 reads CSAKDQSLAKNIQYF. The DNA for the CDR3 is TGCAGTGCTAAAGACCAAAGTTTAGCCAAAAACATTCAGTACTTC. This chain links TRBV20-1 with TRBJ2-4; D gene ambiguous. This CDR3 is built from 15 residues. V gave up 4 bases and J gave up 0 bases, with 13 bases separating them. Germline V lookup: CDR1 DFQATT, CDR2 SNEGSKA (reference sequence).

The chain is built from TRBV5-1 and TRBJ2-5; 9 positions match TRBD2. The ends lost 4 bases at V and 2 bases at J; junction bases unmatched: 6. The CDR3 consists of 15 residues. Germline CDR1 is SGHRS and CDR2 is YFSETQ. The CDR3 nucleotides read TGCGCCAGCAGCGCTCTAGCGGGGAGACAAGAGACCCAGTACTTC. Residues: CASSALAGRQETQYF. The whole variable domain, filled in from reference TRBV5-1 and TRBJ2-5, reads KAGVTQTPRYLIKTRGQQVTLSCSPISGHRSVSWYQQTPGQGLQFLFEYFSETQRNKGNFPGRFSGRQFSNSRSEMNVSTLELGDSALYLCASSALAGRQETQYFGPGTRLLVL.

The chain recombines TRBV7-2 with TRBJ2-5; no firm D call. Looked up from germline, CDR1 is SGHTA and CDR2 is FQGNSA. The CDR3 loop spans 13 amino acids. The V end was cut by 1 base, the J end by 4 bases, with 7 bases between. CDR3 sequence reads: CASSLDVVETQYF. Written as DNA, the CDR3 is TGTGCCAGCAGCTTAGACGTCGTAGAGACCCAGTACTTC. The full variable domain, in which reference TRBV7-2 and TRBJ2-5 provide the parts outside the CDR3, is GAGVSQSPSNKVTEKGKDVELRCDPISGHTALYWYRQSLGQGLEFLIYFQGNSAPDKSGLPSDRFSAERTGGSVSTLTIQRTQQEDSAVYLCASSLDVVETQYFGPGTRLLVL.

This clonotype came up many times. The chain couples TRBV5-1 to TRBJ1-4; D not certain. CDR3 length: 15 amino acids. Trimming took off 4 bases at V and 7 bases at J, with 17 bases between the two ends. Germline V gives CDR1 SGHRS, CDR2 YFSETQ. CDR3 amino acids: CASSPEAEAGEKLFF. Written as DNA, the CDR3 is TGCGCCAGCAGCCCGGAAGCCGAGGCTGGTGAAAAACTGTTTTTT.

The J gene is TRBJ2-5, the V gene TRBV7-9; D is undetermined. The CDR3 consists of 14 residues. Germline values: CDR1 SEHNR, CDR2 FQNEAQ (reference sequence). The germline V and J ends were trimmed by 4 bases and 2 bases, with 11 bases remaining between them. CDR3 nucleotides: TGTGCCAGCAGCTCCCTCACCAAACAAGAGACCCAGTACTTC. Protein: CASSSLTKQETQYF.

This clonotype was counted ten times or more. The chain recombines TRBV9 with TRBJ2-1; weak D call: TRBD2 (5 bases). The CDR3 loop spans 15 amino acids. CDR1 is SGDLS and CDR2 is YYNGEE in the germline V gene. The V and J ends lost 1 base and 0 bases respectively, with 8 bases between them. DNA of the CDR3: TGTGCCAGCAGCGTAACGGGGAGCTCCTACAATGAGCAGTTCTTC. Protein sequence: CASSVTGSSYNEQFF.

The chain links TRBV6-1 to TRBJ2-1, with 8 positions matching TRBD1. After removal of 7 bases from V and 4 bases from J, the junction contained 9 bases not matched to a gene. CDR1 MNHNS and CDR2 SASEGT come from the germline V gene. The CDR3 is 15 residues long. The CDR3 sequence is CASTTGTGVYNEQFF. CDR3 DNA: TGTGCCAGCACCACCGGGACAGGAGTTTACAATGAGCAGTTCTTC.